This is a list of T cell receptor beta chains from one sample in a study of shared clonotypes between healthy human individuals. Sequencing used immunoSEQ multiplex PCR; TCRdb keeps in-frame clones, though not all of them. The sample carries some 2 million clones, 85% to 95% recorded once. Input material: naive CD8+ T cells sorted from blood. The receptors shown here come from a man between 18 and 29 years old in good health. The CDR3 runs from the conserved cysteine through the conserved F or W. D genes are given only for firm matches. Part of the rows lack a size; the others show once, few, many or a class for expanded clones.

TRBV14,NA,once,TRBJ1-4,TGTGCCAGCAGCCAAGGCAGGGCAGACTTTAATGAAAAACTGTTTTTT,CASSQGRADFNEKLFF
TRBV13,TRBD2,NA,TRBJ2-3,TGTGCCAGCAGCTTAGCGGGAGGGCCTTATACGCAGTATTTT,CASSLAGGPYTQYF
TRBV19,NA,NA,TRBJ1-2,TGTGCCAGTATGGAAAGGGGATCGCACTATGGCTACACCTTC,CASMERGSHYGYTF
TRBV7-9,NA,NA,TRBJ1-1,TGTGCCAGCAGCTTAGGCTTAGAGGGGACGAGCACTGAAGCTTTCTTT,CASSLGLEGTSTEAFF
TRBV10-3,TRBD1,NA,TRBJ1-1,TGTGCCATCAGTGAGTCGCAGGGGGAGAGGTGGGGAGCTGAAGCTTTCTTT,CAISESQGERWGAEAFF
TRBV5-6,TRBD2,NA,TRBJ2-1,TGTGCCAGCAGCTTGATGGCGGGAGCCTCCTACAATGAGCAGTTCTTC,CASSLMAGASYNEQFF
TRBV5-6,NA,NA,TRBJ2-5,TGTGCCAGCAGCTTTTCCCAGGGAAGTAAGGAGACCCAGTACTTC,CASSFSQGSKETQYF
TRBV9,NA,NA,TRBJ2-7,TGTGCCAGCAGCGCCGGGACTGGCGAGCAGTACTTC,CASSAGTGEQYF
TRBV5-1,TRBD2,NA,TRBJ2-3,TGCGCCAGCAGGAGACTAGCGGAGAGCACAGATACGCAGTATTTT,CASRRLAESTDTQYF
TRBV28,NA,once,TRBJ2-7,TGTGCCAGCAGCCTAAGGGGGGGCGAGCAGTACTTC,CASSLRGGEQYF
TRBV6-1,NA,NA,TRBJ1-2,TGTGCCAGCAGTGAGTACAGGAACTTTAACTATGGCTACACCTTC,CASSEYRNFNYGYTF
TRBV13,NA,NA,TRBJ2-1,TGTGCCAGCAGCTTAGGGTCCAGGAACTCCTACAATGAGCAGTTCTTC,CASSLGSRNSYNEQFF
TRBV7-2,NA,NA,TRBJ1-1,TGTGCCAGCAGCCAGCTGAACACTGAAGCTTTCTTT,CASSQLNTEAFF
TRBV5-6,TRBD2,NA,TRBJ2-7,TGTGCCAGCAGCTTGGCCTGGGGGGGTTACTACGAGCAGTACTTC,CASSLAWGGYYEQYF
TRBV5-5,TRBD1,NA,TRBJ1-2,TGTGCCAGCAGCCCGTACCGACAGGGGGCGGTTGGCTACACCTTC,CASSPYRQGAVGYTF
TRBV15,NA,NA,TRBJ2-7,TGTGCCACCAGGAAAACCGGGACCCCCAAGGAGCAGTACTTC,CATRKTGTPKEQYF
TRBV11-2,TRBD2,NA,TRBJ2-7,TGTGCCAGCAGCCGCTGGGGGGGAAAAGGCTACGAGCAGTACTTC,CASSRWGGKGYEQYF
TRBV2,NA,NA,TRBJ2-7,TGTGCCAGCAATGGGGCCCCCTACGAGCAGTACTTC,CASNGAPYEQYF
TRBV10-2,NA,NA,TRBJ2-1,TGCGCCAGCACCTCAGCGGGTCCGGGCAATGAGCAGTTCTTC,CASTSAGPGNEQFF
TRBV27,TRBD2,NA,TRBJ2-5,TGTGCCAGCAGCCCGAATAGCGGGAGTTTTGAGACCCAGTACTTC,CASSPNSGSFETQYF
TRBV6-6,NA,NA,TRBJ2-7,TGTGCCAGCAGTTACTCGAGGGGCTACGAGCAGTACTTC,CASSYSRGYEQYF
TRBV30,NA,few,TRBJ1-3,TGTGCCTGGAGTAGGCATGACGGAAACACCATATATTTT,CAWSRHDGNTIYF
TRBV30,NA,NA,TRBJ2-7,TGTGCCTGGGCCGGGCGGGTCTCCTACGAGCAGTACTTC,CAWAGRVSYEQYF
TRBV6-5,TRBD1,NA,TRBJ2-1,TGTGCCAGCTGGGCCGGGACAGGAGCCTACAATGAGCAGTTCTTC,CASWAGTGAYNEQFF
TRBV13,TRBD2,NA,TRBJ2-5,TGTGCCAGCAGCTTAAGGTCTAGCGGGGGTGCCCAGTACTTC,CASSLRSSGGAQYF
TRBV27,NA,NA,TRBJ1-1,TGTGCCAGCAGTAAAGGCCTAGGCGAAGCTTTCTTT,CASSKGLGEAFF
TRBV18,NA,NA,TRBJ2-5,TGTGCCAGCTCAGCCTCTGGGAGGTTGGGGAAAGAGACCCAGTACTTC,CASSASGRLGKETQYF
TRBV19,NA,NA,TRBJ2-7,TGTGCCAGTAGTATAAGAGACACATACTACGAGCAGTACTTC,CASSIRDTYYEQYF